Following are 14 T cell receptor beta chains from one sample sequenced in a study of control samples from healthy donors and cancer patients. Produced via immunoSEQ multiplex PCR; TCRdb's table is partial and in-frame only. Counted here are roughly 76,000 clones, approximately 93% occurring once; the ten biggest clones make up roughly 1.3%. The sequenced sample consisted of PBMCs. The receptors here all came from a woman aged 35 to 49 with lung cancer.

The V call is TRBV7-9, the J call TRBJ2-2; no definite D call. Trimming pared 0 bases from V and 2 bases from J, leaving 13 bases between. The CDR3 runs to 17 residues. CDR1 is SEHNR, CDR2 FQNEAQ, per germline (reference sequence). Here the CDR3 reads CASSLAVGDRNTGELFF. CDR3 in DNA: TGTGCCAGCAGCTTAGCGGTAGGTGACCGAAACACCGGGGAGCTGTTTTTT.

In DNA, the CDR3 is TGTGCCACCAGTGTACAGAAATCCACCGGGGAGCTGTTTTTT. Protein sequence: CATSVQKSTGELFF. The chain combines TRBV24-1 with TRBJ2-2, with D unclear. Per germline, CDR1 KGHDR and CDR2 SFDVKD. Trimming stripped 5 bases from V and 4 bases from J, with 10 bases between. The CDR3 length is 14 residues.

This rearrangement joins TRBV3-1 (or the pseudogene TRBV3-2) to TRBJ2-1, with D unclear. The CDR3 is 13 amino acids. Germline V CDR1 and CDR2: LGHDT, YNNKEL (reference sequence). Between the trimmed V and J ends, which lost 0 bases and 7 bases, there was a span of 7 bases. The DNA for the CDR3 is TGTGCCAGCAGCCAAGATGAGCGAAATGAGCAGTTCTTC. It encodes CASSQDERNEQFF.

The chain employs TRBV6-5 and TRBJ2-4; 8 nucleotides match TRBD1. The J segment lost 4 bases and the V segment lost 6 bases, leaving 5 bases of the junction unmatched. This CDR3 region has 14 residues. Looked up from germline, CDR1 is MNHEY and CDR2 is SVGAGI. In nucleotides, the CDR3 is TGTGCCAGCAGACGGGGACAGGAAAAAAACATTCAGTACTTC. Residues: CASRRGQEKNIQYF.

This sequence joins TRBV6-5 and TRBJ2-2; D perhaps matches TRBD1 (5 bases). V was trimmed by 8 bases and J by 6 bases, leaving 10 bases between them. This CDR3 contains 12 residues. The germline CDR1 and CDR2 sequences are MNHEY and SVGAGI. CDR3 sequence: CASSRESGELFF. CDR3 DNA sequence: TGTGCCAGCTCCAGGGAATCCGGGGAGCTGTTTTTT.

This chain joins TRBV5-1 and TRBJ2-7; no clear D gene. In germline, CDR1 is SGHRS, CDR2 YFSETQ. The CDR3 runs to 14 residues. The V end lost 5 bases, the J end lost 0 bases, and 12 bases lay between the germline ends. DNA of the CDR3: TGCGCCAGCAGTGTCGCTTCAAGCTCCTACGAGCAGTACTTC. It is translated as CASSVASSSYEQYF.

The gene calls are TRBV19 and TRBJ2-3; D is unclear. The CDR3 spans 11 residues. Trimming cost V 4 bases and J 8 bases, with 7 bases left between them. Per germline, CDR1 LNHDA and CDR2 SQIVND (reference sequence). The CDR3 coding sequence is TGTGCCAGTAGTAACAGAATTACGCAGTATTTT. Translated: CASSNRITQYF.

This chain links TRBV3-1 (or the pseudogene TRBV3-2) with TRBJ1-6; D is ambiguous. Trimming pared 1 base from V and 8 bases from J, leaving 3 bases between. CDR3 length: 12 amino acids. Germline V gene sequence: CDR1 LGHDT, CDR2 YNNKEL (reference sequence). CDR3 nucleotide sequence: TGTGCCAGCAGCCAAGGGGATTCACCCCTCCACTTT. Protein sequence: CASSQGDSPLHF.

The rearrangement joins TRBV4-1 to TRBJ2-7, with 7 bases lining up with TRBD1. The length of the CDR3 is 15 residues. Germline V gives CDR1 MGHRA, CDR2 YSYEKL. Trimming cost V 1 base and J 3 bases; bases outside gene matches: 6. This chain's CDR3 is CASSQGTGDLYEQYF. CDR3 coding DNA: TGCGCCAGCAGCCAAGGCACAGGGGATCTCTACGAGCAGTACTTC.

V and J are TRBV6-1 and TRBJ1-1; D gene unclear. Germline V gene data show CDR1 as MNHNS and CDR2 as SASEGT. The CDR3 totals 15 residues. Deletions cut 3 bases from V and 0 bases from J, with 11 bases between. The CDR3 here is CASSDFSTLNTEAFF. In DNA, the CDR3 is TGTGCCAGCAGTGATTTCTCTACTTTGAACACTGAAGCTTTCTTT.

V is TRBV6-6 and J is TRBJ1-2; maybe TRBD1 (6 bases). The CDR3 contains 13 residues. From germline, CDR1 is MNHNY and CDR2 SVGAGI (reference sequence). V lost 5 bases to trimming and J lost 6 bases, with 13 bases between them. DNA of the CDR3: TGTGCCAGCAGTCAGACAGGAGGGGATGGCTACACCTTC. This translates into CASSQTGGDGYTF.

The chain links TRBV5-1 to TRBJ1-6; 7 nucleotides line up with TRBD1. V dropped 4 bases and J dropped 6; count of bases not matched to a gene: 10. The germline V gene encodes CDR1 SGHRS and CDR2 YFSETQ. The CDR3 sequence is 16 residues long. As DNA, the CDR3 is TGCGCCAGCAGCCCCGCTCCCGGGACAGTTAATTCACCCCTCCACTTT. Encoded protein: CASSPAPGTVNSPLHF.

CDR3 coding DNA: TGTGCCAGTACCACTGAAGGGGCGAGGAACACTGAAGCTTTCTTT. Translated, it gives CASTTEGARNTEAFF. The chain uses TRBV19 and TRBJ1-1; weak D call: TRBD1 (5 bases). V shed 7 bases and J shed 1 base, with 16 bases lying between them. Per germline, CDR1 LNHDA and CDR2 SQIVND (reference sequence). The CDR3 has 15 amino acids.

The chain uses TRBV2 and TRBJ2-7; TRBD1 matches at 7 bases. V was clipped by 7 bases and J by 2 bases; unmatched bases: 8. Germline loops: CDR1 SNHLY, CDR2 FYNNEI. The CDR3 is 14 amino acids. The CDR3 coding sequence is TGTGCCAGCATTCTCCGGGACAGACCCTACGAGCAGTACTTC. Encoded protein: CASILRDRPYEQYF. Combining the CDR3 with reference TRBV2 and TRBJ2-7 gives the whole variable domain EPEVTQTPSHQVTQMGQEVILRCVPISNHLYFYWYRQILGQKVEFLVSFYNNEISEKSEIFDDQFSVERPDGSNFTLKIRSTKLEDSAMYFCASILRDRPYEQYFGPGTRLTVT.